Following are 10 T cell receptor beta chains from one sample sequenced in a study of blood T cell repertoires in COVID-19. Data came from immunoSEQ multiplex PCR; TCRdb stores just in-frame clones and leaves some out. In the table there are hundreds of thousands of clones, more than 70% of which are singletons. The sample consisted of peripheral blood. The receptors stem from a woman in her thirties or forties who had recovered from COVID-19.

V is TRBV6-5 and J is TRBJ1-6; 9 bases line up with TRBD1. The CDR3 runs 16 residues. V was clipped by 2 bases and J by 3 bases; unmatched bases: 2. Germline CDR1 MNHEY, CDR2 SVGAGI. Here the CDR3 DNA reads TGTGCCAGCAGTTACCGACAGGGGGTCTATAATTCACCCCTCCACTTT. Protein: CASSYRQGVYNSPLHF.

CDR3 protein: CASSTRASGTYEQYF. In nucleotides, the CDR3 is TGTGCCAGTAGTACTCGGGCTAGCGGGACCTACGAGCAGTACTTC. The chain is built from TRBV19 and TRBJ2-7; 9 bases are a match to TRBD2. Germline V gene sequence: CDR1 LNHDA, CDR2 SQIVND (reference sequence). The junction had 6 bases not matched to a gene; V was cut back by 4 bases and J by 2 bases. This CDR3 has 15 amino acids.

Many counts were recorded for this clone. V and J are TRBV6-5 and TRBJ2-5; the D gene is possibly TRBD2 (6 bases). The CDR3 has 14 amino acids. From germline, CDR1 is MNHEY and CDR2 SVGAGI. The V and J ends lost 6 bases and 3 bases respectively, with 14 bases between them. The CDR3 protein is CASRSGTSKETQYF. The CDR3 DNA follows: TGTGCCAGCAGGTCTGGGACTTCAAAAGAGACCCAGTACTTC.

The chain is built from TRBV5-5 and TRBJ2-5, with 7 nucleotides matching TRBD1. There are 14 residues in the CDR3. The ends lost 4 bases at V and 2 bases at J; junction bases unmatched: 5. Germline CDR1 reads SGHKS; CDR2 reads YYEKEE (reference sequence). CDR3 region: CASSPWDRQETQYF. The CDR3 DNA reads as TGTGCCAGCAGCCCTTGGGACAGACAAGAGACCCAGTACTTC.

This clone was detected once. The chain recombines TRBV19 with TRBJ1-6, with 7 bases matching TRBD1. The ends lost 5 bases at V and 8 bases at J; junction bases unmatched: 12. The CDR3 consists of 16 residues. Germline V CDR1 and CDR2: LNHDA, SQIVND (reference sequence). CDR3 in DNA: TGTGCCAGTAGTTCTGGGACAGTTGGTCGGTATTCACCCCTCCACTTT. Amino acids: CASSSGTVGRYSPLHF.

This rearrangement joins TRBV7-8 to TRBJ2-1; D unclear. Germline V lookup: CDR1 SGHVS, CDR2 FQNEAQ. There are 14 residues in the CDR3. V gave up 4 bases and J gave up 0 bases, with 7 bases separating them. The CDR3 DNA sequence: TGTGCCAGCAGCTGGAGCAGCTCCTACAATGAGCAGTTCTTC. It yields the protein CASSWSSSYNEQFF.

The chain couples TRBV6-6 to TRBJ1-1, with a weak D call TRBD1 (5 bases). From germline, CDR1 is MNHNY and CDR2 SVGAGI (reference sequence). This CDR3 is 14 amino acids long. The V and J ends lost 3 bases and 3 bases respectively, with 11 bases between them. Written as DNA, the CDR3 is TGTGCCAGCAGTTATCTTGGGGGGGACACTGAAGCTTTCTTT. Amino acids: CASSYLGGDTEAFF.

The J gene is TRBJ2-5, the V gene TRBV7-3, with TRBD2 matching 9 bases. The V segment lost 4 bases and the J segment 4 bases; nucleotides outside the gene matches: 10. The germline V gene has CDR1 SGHTA and CDR2 FQGTGA. This CDR3 has 16 residues. CDR3 DNA: TGTGCCAGCAGCTCGGCCCCTAGCGGGAAGGGAGAGACCCAGTACTTC. Residues: CASSSAPSGKGETQYF.

This CDR3 is CATSDVYEQFF. The CDR3 nucleotides read TGTGCCACCAGTGATGTCTATGAGCAGTTCTTC. The chain combines TRBV24-1 with TRBJ2-1; no firm D call. Germline values: CDR1 KGHDR, CDR2 SFDVKD. Trimming stripped 3 bases from V and 8 bases from J, with 4 bases between. This CDR3 has 11 amino acids.

The CDR3 sequence: CASSYELAGGSNEQFF. As DNA, the CDR3 is TGTGCCAGCAGTTACGAATTAGCGGGGGGGTCGAATGAGCAGTTCTTC. This sequence joins TRBV6-5 and TRBJ2-1; 11 bases match TRBD2. There are 16 residues in the CDR3. CDR1 is MNHEY and CDR2 is SVGAGI in the germline V gene. V lost 2 bases, J lost 7 bases, and 7 bases stayed unmatched.